In its sample, the clone carrying this T cell receptor beta chain was seen once. Participants' own reports of clinical history determined their cohort assignment. Cohort 3 donors were reported recovered after two negative PCRs, clearance, or symptom resolution. The CDR3 is 14 amino acids. V lost 4 bases and J lost 2, with 10 bases in between. Per the germline V gene, CDR1 is KGHDR and CDR2 is SFDVKD. This sample stems from a study of blood T cell repertoires in COVID-19. In the study overall: Material from acute and convalescent COVID-19 was sourced from the United States, Italy and Spain.

Source study methods: The assay estimated nucleated cells by amplifying reference gene primers. The repertoire was sequenced with immunoSEQ multiplex PCR; TCRdb's copy has only in-frame clones and lacks some. V and J calls and clone size are as listed in that table; D and trimming were resolved from the DNA. The sample consists of about 180,000 clones, roughly 88% of them appearing once. This receptor was obtained from a woman aged 18-30 years who had recovered from COVID-19. Sequencing was carried out using PBMCs or T cells enriched from blood (not recorded which). V and J are TRBV24-1 and TRBJ1-2; D is ambiguous. The DNA for the CDR3 is TGTGCCACCAGTGACTTCGACACAAACTATGGCTACACCTTC. It encodes CATSDFDTNYGYTF.